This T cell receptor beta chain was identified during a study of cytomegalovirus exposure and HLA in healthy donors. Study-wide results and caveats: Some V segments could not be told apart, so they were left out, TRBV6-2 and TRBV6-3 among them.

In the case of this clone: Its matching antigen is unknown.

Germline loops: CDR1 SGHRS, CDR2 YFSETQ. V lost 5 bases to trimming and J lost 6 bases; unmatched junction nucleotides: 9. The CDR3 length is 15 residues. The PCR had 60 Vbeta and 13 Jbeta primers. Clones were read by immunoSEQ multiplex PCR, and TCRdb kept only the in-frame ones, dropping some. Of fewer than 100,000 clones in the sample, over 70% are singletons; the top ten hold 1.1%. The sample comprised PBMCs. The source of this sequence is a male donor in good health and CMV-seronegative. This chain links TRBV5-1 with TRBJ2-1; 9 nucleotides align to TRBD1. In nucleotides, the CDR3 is TGCGCCAGCAGACCGGCCGGGACAGGGTTCAATGAGCAGTTCTTC. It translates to CASRPAGTGFNEQFF.